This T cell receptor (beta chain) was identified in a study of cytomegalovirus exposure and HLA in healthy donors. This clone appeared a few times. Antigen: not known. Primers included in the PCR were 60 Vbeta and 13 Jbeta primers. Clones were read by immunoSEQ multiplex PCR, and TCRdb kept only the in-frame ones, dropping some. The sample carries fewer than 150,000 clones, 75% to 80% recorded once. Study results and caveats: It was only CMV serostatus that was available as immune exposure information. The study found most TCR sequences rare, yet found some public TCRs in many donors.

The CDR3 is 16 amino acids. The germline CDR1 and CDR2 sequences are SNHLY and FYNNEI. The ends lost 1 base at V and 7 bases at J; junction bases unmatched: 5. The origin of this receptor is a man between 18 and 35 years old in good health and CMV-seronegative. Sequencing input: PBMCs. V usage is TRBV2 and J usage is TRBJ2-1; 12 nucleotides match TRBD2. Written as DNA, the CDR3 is TGTGCCAGCAGTGAAGGAGCTAGCGGGGGGGCAAATGAGCAGTTCTTC. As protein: CASSEGASGGANEQFF.